This T cell receptor (beta chain) is drawn from a study of T cell responses to AZD1222 COVID-19 vaccine. Study-wide background: Pooling was applied to second doses at about 4 or about 12 weeks. Findings and caveats of the study: The donor cohort was predominantly white British with a female majority, and clonal diversity may have been underestimated. Regions 160-218 and 743-854 dominated among vaccine-associated CD4 TCRs spanning spike. Repertoires were sampled only after the peak T cell response.

On this clone: Its specificity is not known.

This table comes from immunoSEQ multiplex PCR, and its TCRdb copy is limited to in-frame clones, with some not included. The sample holds 100,000 to 150,000 clones, about 91% seen once. The source of this sequence is an adult in good health. Material: peripheral blood, obtained on day 0 of AZD1222 vaccination.

Written as DNA, the CDR3 is TGTGCCAGCCGAGAGGCAGCTTACACAGATACGCAGTATTTT. Its protein is CASREAAYTDTQYF. The J gene is TRBJ2-3, the V gene TRBV6-5; D is unclear. Trimming left V 8 bases short and J 2 bases short, with 14 bases between. Per germline, CDR1 MNHEY and CDR2 SVGAGI. The CDR3 length is 14 residues.